This T cell receptor beta chain is drawn from a study of CXCR3-negative and CXCR3-positive naive CD8 T cells. Study outcomes and limitations: Naive subsets expressed similar surface CD5; TRB CDR3 features served to infer TCR strength. More hydrophobic TRB CDR3s were found in CXCR3-positive naive cells than in CXCR3-negative naive cells.

The CDR3 consists of 14 residues. CDR1 and CDR2 (germline): SGDLS, YYNGEE. UMI-labeled 5' RACE yielded the TRB cDNA libraries. TCRdb reprocessed the 5' RACE reads and stores each CDR3 protein as one record, lacking DNA. The repertoire table contains thousands of distinct CDR3 sequences. Triplicate sorts of 290,000 or so cells per CD8+ subset. Note on this clonotype: Its antigen is not identified.

This TCR came from a human donor in good health. Some clones in this sample may be carry-over from other donors' samples. The rearrangement joins TRBV9 to TRBJ2-7; TCRdb gives TRBD1 as the D gene, but with no DNA this cannot be confirmed. Material for sequencing was naive CXCR3+ CD8+ T cells from blood. Subset: CD45RO-CCR7+CD27+CD95- naive CD8+ T cells expressing CXCR3 (TNR3+). The CDR3 region is CASSPTGNPGEQYF.